This T cell receptor beta chain was documented in a study of control samples from healthy donors and cancer patients. Germline V CDR1 and CDR2: SGHVS, FNYEAQ. V lost 0 bases to trimming and J lost 2 bases, with 13 bases between them. CDR3 size: 17 residues. This clone was counted once. The protocol was immunoSEQ multiplex PCR, while the TCRdb copy is restricted to in-frame clones and leaves out a portion. The data hold about 46,000 clones, with more than 70% observed a single time. The sequencing sample was made of PBMCs. This chain joins TRBV7-6 and TRBJ2-2; D is undetermined. The TCR was taken from a man aged 50-60 years with head and neck cancer. Here the CDR3 reads CASSLAPDPRNTGELFF. The DNA for the CDR3 is TGTGCCAGCAGCTTAGCTCCTGACCCGCGCAACACCGGGGAGCTGTTTTTT.